Following are 12 T cell receptor beta chains from one sample sequenced in a study of T cell changes during pregnancy in multiple sclerosis. Measured with immunoSEQ multiplex PCR; TCRdb has only the in-frame clones, and not every one. The data show tens of thousands of clones, about 91% seen once. The sequencing used peripheral blood, collected before pregnancy. These receptors were obtained from a female donor with multiple sclerosis, enrolled in a pregnancy study.

V usage is TRBV7-6 and J usage is TRBJ2-1, with 7 positions matching TRBD1. The CDR3 sequence is 15 residues long. Germline values: CDR1 SGHVS, CDR2 FNYEAQ. J lost 2 bases, V lost 5 bases, and 6 bases had no gene match. Here the CDR3 reads CASSKDRSPYNEQFF. The DNA for the CDR3 is TGTGCCAGCAGCAAGGACAGGTCCCCCTACAATGAGCAGTTCTTC.

The genes are TRBV30 and TRBJ2-7; 7 bases are a match to TRBD1. The germline V gene has CDR1 GTSNPN and CDR2 SVGIG (reference sequence). Trimming removed 2 bases from V and 3 bases from J; junction bases left unmatched: 7. This CDR3 contains 14 residues. CDR3 bases: TGTGCCTGGAGTATGACGACAGGGCGCTACGAGCAGTACTTC. It codes for CAWSMTTGRYEQYF.

The rearrangement joins TRBV6-5 to TRBJ1-2; D is uncertain. CDR1 and CDR2 from the germline V gene are MNHEY and SVGAGI. V shed 6 bases and J shed 6 bases, with 17 bases lying between them. The CDR3 covers 14 residues. CDR3: CASRVEWNGDGYTF. The CDR3, as DNA: TGTGCCAGCAGGGTTGAGTGGAATGGAGATGGCTACACCTTC.

This rearrangement joins TRBV10-1 to TRBJ2-2; 9 positions agree with TRBD1. Per the germline V gene, CDR1 is WNHNN and CDR2 is SYGVQD (reference sequence). The CDR3 runs to 14 residues. With 9 bases clipped from V and 5 bases from J, the junction kept 7 bases outside the gene matches. CDR3 protein: CARRDREETGELFF. CDR3 bases: TGCGCCAGGCGGGACAGGGAGGAAACCGGGGAGCTGTTTTTT.

This clone was picked up one time. This chain connects TRBV7-6 to TRBJ2-7, with D unclear. The germline V gene encodes CDR1 SGHVS and CDR2 FNYEAQ. The ends were cut back, 1 base at V and 3 bases at J, with 13 bases in the middle. The CDR3 length is 15 residues. The chain's CDR3 is CASSLGQAPSYEQYF. The CDR3 coding sequence is TGTGCCAGCAGCTTAGGGCAGGCCCCCAGCTACGAGCAGTACTTC.

The genes are TRBV19 and TRBJ1-1, with D possibly matching TRBD1 (5 bases). Per germline, CDR1 LNHDA and CDR2 SQIVND (reference sequence). Trimming removed 5 bases from V and 1 base from J, with 8 bases in between. CDR3 length: 13 amino acids. The CDR3: CASSFDRNTEAFF. For the CDR3, the DNA is TGTGCCAGTAGTTTCGACAGGAACACTGAAGCTTTCTTT.

The V gene is TRBV7-3, the J gene TRBJ2-2; TRBD2 aligns across 7 bases. Trimming at V came to 1 base and at J to 1 base, leaving 9 bases not matched to a gene. There are 18 residues in the CDR3. In germline, CDR1 is SGHTA, CDR2 FQGTGA. CDR3 amino acids: CASSLKVGGGRNTGELFF. CDR3 in DNA: TGTGCCAGCAGCTTAAAAGTGGGCGGGGGAAGGAACACCGGGGAGCTGTTTTTT.

The chain couples TRBV30 to TRBJ1-5; possibly TRBD1 for D (6 bases). Trimming left V 2 bases short and J 5 bases short, with 10 bases between. Per germline, CDR1 GTSNPN and CDR2 SVGIG (reference sequence). This CDR3 spans 13 amino acids. The CDR3 here is CAWSIQGDQPQHF. CDR3 nucleotide sequence: TGTGCCTGGAGTATACAGGGCGATCAGCCCCAGCATTTT.

As to this clone: One end of the junction is discordant with germline, which a read error may explain. Written as DNA, the CDR3 is TGTGCCAGCAGCGTAACAGGGAGCTTGGGTCAGCCCCAGCATTTT. This sequence encodes CASSVTGSLGQPQHF. V gene TRBV7-3 combines with J gene TRBJ1-5, with D possibly being TRBD1 (6 bases). This CDR3 is 15 amino acids long. Per germline, CDR1 SGHTA and CDR2 FQGTGA.

This chain uses TRBV4-3 with TRBJ2-7; no firm D call. Trimming removed 0 bases at V and 0 bases at J, with 6 bases between. The V gene's germline CDR1 is LGHNA and CDR2 YSLEER. The CDR3 spans 14 residues. The CDR3 here is CASSQDVISYEQYF. In nucleotides, the CDR3 is TGCGCCAGCAGCCAAGATGTCATCTCCTACGAGCAGTACTTC.

The J gene is TRBJ1-1, the V gene TRBV19, with D perhaps TRBD1 (5 bases). CDR1 and CDR2 from the germline V gene are LNHDA and SQIVND (reference sequence). The length of the CDR3 is 15 residues. The V gene lost 3 bases and the J gene lost 1 base, with 12 bases spanning the gap. CDR3 nucleotide sequence: TGTGCCAGTAGTATCGGCGGGGCGCGGAACACTGAAGCTTTCTTT. Translation gives CASSIGGARNTEAFF.

This chain links TRBV18 with TRBJ1-1, with 9 bases matching TRBD1. Germline V CDR1 and CDR2: KGHSH, LQKENI. Unmatched junction bases numbered 6, after V lost 6 bases and J lost 1 base. The CDR3 loop spans 15 amino acids. In DNA form, the CDR3 reads TGTGCCAGCTCCCAACAGGGGGCATCGAACACTGAAGCTTTCTTT. This encodes CASSQQGASNTEAFF.